The next 31 T cell receptor beta chains were all read from a single sample in a study of blood T cell repertoires in COVID-19. Here immunoSEQ multiplex PCR was the method, and the copy in TCRdb shows in-frame clones only, minus some. Of roughly 120,000 clones in the sample, 86% are singletons; the top ten hold approximately 8%. Material for sequencing was peripheral blood. These receptors were collected from a man aged 65 to 79 who had recovered from COVID-19.

Only one count was recorded for this clone. The rearrangement links TRBV28 to TRBJ2-7; 8 bases are a match to TRBD1. Per the germline V gene, CDR1 is MDHEN and CDR2 is SYDVKM. CDR3 length equals 15 residues. V shed 5 bases and J 0 bases; nucleotides not matched to a gene: 6. CDR3 loop: CASSPSDRASYEQYF. The CDR3 bases are TGTGCCAGCAGTCCCTCGGACAGGGCCTCCTACGAGCAGTACTTC.

V is TRBV28 and J is TRBJ2-7; D gene uncertain. CDR1 is MDHEN and CDR2 is SYDVKM in the germline V gene. This CDR3 spans 11 amino acids. Trimming removed 8 bases from V and 3 bases from J, with 8 bases in between. The CDR3 DNA reads TGTGCCAGCGGGCTAAACTACGAGCAGTACTTC. Residues: CASGLNYEQYF.

The rearrangement uses TRBV18 and TRBJ2-2; D not certain. V lost 5 bases and J lost 5, with 12 bases in between. The CDR3 totals 14 residues. The germline gives CDR1 KGHSH, CDR2 LQKENI. The CDR3 protein is CASSFNLRTGELFF. DNA of the CDR3: TGTGCCAGCTCATTCAATTTGCGTACCGGGGAGCTGTTTTTT. The complete variable domain, with remaining parts taken from reference TRBV18 and TRBJ2-2, reads NAGVMQNPRHLVRRRGQEARLRCSPMKGHSHVYWYRQLPEEGLKFMVYLQKENIIDESGMPKERFSAEFPKEGPSILRIQQVVRGDSAAYFCASSFNLRTGELFFGEGSRLTVL.

The chain has TRBV12-5 and TRBJ1-5, with D possibly being TRBD1 (5 bases). Trimming removed 0 bases at V and 6 bases at J, with 24 bases between. This CDR3 has 19 residues. Germline CDR1 is LGHNT and CDR2 is FRNRAP. The CDR3 nucleotides are TGTGCTAGTGGTTTGGTAAATCTCTCGGAACGGACACCGGGTCAGCCCCAGCATTTT. This encodes CASGLVNLSERTPGQPQHF.

The V and J genes are TRBV12-3 or TRBV12-4 and TRBJ1-2, with TRBD1 matching over 8 bases. Trimming at V came to 4 bases and at J to 13 bases, leaving 11 bases not matched to a gene. This CDR3 spans 13 amino acids. The CDR3 loop reads CASSSSGTGRCTF. In nucleotides, the CDR3 is TGTGCCAGCAGTTCTTCCGGGACAGGACGGTGCACCTTC.

The gene calls are TRBV12-3 or TRBV12-4 and TRBJ1-1; perhaps TRBD1 as D (5 bases). The CDR3 covers 12 residues. The V end was cut by 6 bases, the J end by 1 base, with 6 bases between. The CDR3 loop is CASRTANTEAFF. Written as DNA, the CDR3 is TGTGCCAGCAGGACAGCGAACACTGAAGCTTTCTTT.

The genes are TRBV4-1 and TRBJ2-1; weak D call: TRBD2 (6 bases). CDR1 MGHRA and CDR2 YSYEKL come from the germline V gene. The CDR3 covers 13 residues. V was trimmed by 7 bases and J by 4 bases, leaving 11 bases between them. The CDR3 loop reads CASTPGAYNEQFF. As DNA, the CDR3 is TGCGCCAGCACTCCGGGAGCTTACAATGAGCAGTTCTTC.

This clone occurred once. The chain uses TRBV18 and TRBJ2-7; 8 bases map to TRBD2. The V segment lost 5 bases and the J segment 2 bases; nucleotides outside the gene matches: 8. The germline gives CDR1 KGHSH, CDR2 LQKENI. This CDR3 is 15 amino acids long. This CDR3 reads CASSVEAGGPYEQYF. The CDR3 nucleotides read TGTGCCAGCTCAGTTGAGGCGGGAGGTCCCTACGAGCAGTACTTC. The full variable domain, rest sourced from reference TRBV18 and TRBJ2-7, is NAGVMQNPRHLVRRRGQEARLRCSPMKGHSHVYWYRQLPEEGLKFMVYLQKENIIDESGMPKERFSAEFPKEGPSILRIQQVVRGDSAAYFCASSVEAGGPYEQYFGPGTRLTVT.

The chain has TRBV5-1 and TRBJ2-1; tentatively, D is TRBD2 (6 bases). In germline, CDR1 is SGHRS, CDR2 YFSETQ. CDR3 length equals 16 residues. The V end lost 3 bases, the J end lost 0 bases, and 13 bases lay between the germline ends. CDR3 sequence reads: CASSSLAVDSYNEQFF. The DNA for the CDR3 is TGCGCCAGCAGCTCCTTAGCGGTGGACTCCTACAATGAGCAGTTCTTC.

The CDR3 DNA reads TGTGCCAGCAGCTTGGGGGGGAGGGAGGAAAAACTGTTTTTT. This translates into CASSLGGREEKLFF. This chain links TRBV5-4 with TRBJ1-4; TRBD1 is a possible D gene (5 bases). Germline V gene lookup returns CDR1 SGHNT and CDR2 YYREEE (reference sequence). The CDR3 contains 14 residues. The V end was cut by 0 bases, the J end by 8 bases, with 11 bases between.

The chain recombines TRBV11-3 with TRBJ2-5; D ambiguous. Germline V lookup: CDR1 SGHNT, CDR2 YENEEA. V lost 1 base and J 3 bases, leaving 6 bases between the germline ends. The CDR3 loop spans 13 amino acids. The chain's CDR3 is CASSLGGEETQYF. The CDR3 DNA reads TGTGCCAGCAGCTTAGGAGGCGAAGAGACCCAGTACTTC.

This sequence joins TRBV9 and TRBJ1-1; D may be TRBD1 (5 bases). The germline V gene encodes CDR1 SGDLS and CDR2 YYNGEE. The CDR3 sequence is 15 residues long. V was shortened by 4 bases and J by 0 bases, with 13 bases between the two germline ends. The CDR3 here is CASSPLGGMNTEAFF. Written as DNA, the CDR3 is TGTGCCAGCAGCCCCCTCGGGGGGATGAACACTGAAGCTTTCTTT.

The rearrangement uses TRBV6-1 and TRBJ2-1; the D gene is possibly TRBD1 (6 bases). Germline V gene sequence: CDR1 MNHNS, CDR2 SASEGT. CDR3 length: 15 residues. V gave up 2 bases and J gave up 13 bases, with 21 bases separating them. CDR3 amino acids: CASSETWTALGVQFF. As DNA, the CDR3 is TGTGCCAGCAGTGAAACCTGGACAGCCCTAGGTGTTCAGTTCTTC.

A single count supports this clone. An end of the junction differs from the germline gene, which may be a read error. This chain uses TRBV11-2 with TRBJ2-3; tentative D call: TRBD1 (6 bases). Germline CDR1 reads SGHAT; CDR2 reads FQNNGV. There are 14 residues in the CDR3. The CDR3 protein is CASSVGTLIDPQYF. CDR3 sequence (DNA): TGTGCCAGCAGCGTCGGGACATTAATAGATCCGCAGTATTTT.

The J gene is TRBJ2-5, the V gene TRBV10-3; the D gene is possibly TRBD1 (8 bases). The ends were cut back, 2 bases at V and 4 bases at J, with 14 bases in the middle. There are 15 residues in the CDR3. The germline V gene encodes CDR1 ENHRY and CDR2 SYGVKD. DNA for the CDR3: TGTGCCATCAGTGAGACAGGGGGGGGTCGAGAGACCCAGTACTTC. Translated, it gives CAISETGGGRETQYF.

The CDR3 here is CASTYRGGDTEAFF. The CDR3 bases are TGTGCCAGCACGTACAGGGGGGGGGATACTGAAGCTTTCTTT. V gene TRBV6-5 combines with J gene TRBJ1-1; TRBD1 aligns across 8 bases. The CDR3 is 14 residues long. Looked up from germline, CDR1 is MNHEY and CDR2 is SVGAGI. After removal of 7 bases from V and 5 bases from J, the junction contained 9 bases not matched to a gene.

This rearrangement joins TRBV2 to TRBJ1-1; 7 bases are shared with TRBD1. V was clipped by 7 bases and J by 1 base; unmatched bases: 3. The CDR3 runs to 13 residues. Per germline, CDR1 SNHLY and CDR2 FYNNEI. The CDR3 sequence: CASNTGENTEAFF. The CDR3 DNA sequence: TGTGCCAGCAATACAGGGGAGAACACTGAAGCTTTCTTT.

This clone was seen a single time. The rearrangement uses TRBV2 and TRBJ2-1; 7 bases map to TRBD2. Per germline, CDR1 SNHLY and CDR2 FYNNEI. V trimming: 1 base; J trimming: 1 base; junction bases outside the gene matches: 4. The CDR3 is 16 amino acids. The CDR3 DNA follows: TGTGCCAGCAGTGAAGGGGGCGGGAGATCCTACAATGAGCAGTTCTTC. As protein: CASSEGGGRSYNEQFF.

This sequence joins TRBV6-2 or TRBV6-3 and TRBJ2-2; D is undetermined. The ends were cut back, 2 bases at V and 4 bases at J, with 17 bases in the middle. Germline-derived CDR1 and CDR2 are MNHEY and SVGEGT. The CDR3 totals 17 residues. CDR3 in DNA: TGTGCCAGCAGTTACCCGTTAGGTACCACAGTCACCGGGGAGCTGTTTTTT. Translated: CASSYPLGTTVTGELFF.

This clone appeared once. The chain links TRBV9 to TRBJ2-7; 10 nucleotides agree with TRBD1. Germline trimming cut 4 bases from V and 5 bases from J; bases unmatched to any gene: 6. Per the germline V gene, CDR1 is SGDLS and CDR2 is YYNGEE. The CDR3 length is 14 residues. The CDR3 here is CASSLGQGRNEQYF. CDR3 DNA sequence: TGTGCCAGCAGCCTGGGACAGGGGAGGAACGAGCAGTACTTC.

The chain has TRBV6-5 and TRBJ2-7; D is unclear. The V end was cut by 5 bases, the J end by 3 bases, with 8 bases between. CDR1 is MNHEY, CDR2 SVGAGI, per germline. This CDR3 is built from 12 residues. The CDR3 sequence is CASSTVIYEQYF. The CDR3 DNA reads TGTGCCAGCAGTACAGTTATCTACGAGCAGTACTTC.

V usage is TRBV2 and J usage is TRBJ2-3; D perhaps matches TRBD1 (6 bases). Germline CDR1 reads SNHLY; CDR2 reads FYNNEI. V lost 6 bases to trimming and J lost 2 bases, with 15 bases between them. The CDR3 length is 15 residues. CDR3 region: CASRRQESNTDTQYF. CDR3 sequence (DNA): TGTGCCAGCAGGCGACAGGAGTCCAACACAGATACGCAGTATTTT.

The chain links TRBV28 to TRBJ2-5; perhaps TRBD1 as D (5 bases). CDR1 and CDR2 from the germline V gene are MDHEN and SYDVKM. V lost 4 bases and J lost 1, with 16 bases in between. CDR3 size: 16 residues. The CDR3 is CASSWWQGRGQETQYF. Here the CDR3 DNA reads TGTGCCAGCAGTTGGTGGCAGGGTAGGGGCCAAGAGACCCAGTACTTC. Looking up the rest from reference TRBV28 and TRBJ2-5 gives the full variable domain: DVKVTQSSRYLVKRTGEKVFLECVQDMDHENMFWYRQDPGLGLRLIYFSYDVKMKEKGDIPEGYSVSREKKERFSLILESASTNQTSMYLCASSWWQGRGQETQYFGPGTRLLVL.

J is TRBJ2-7 and V is TRBV6-2 or TRBV6-3, with 11 positions matching TRBD2. The CDR3 is 15 residues long. V was clipped by 5 bases and J by 7 bases; unmatched bases: 10. Germline V gene lookup returns CDR1 MNHEY and CDR2 SVGEGT. CDR3 in DNA: TGTGCCAGCAGTCCCCAACTAGCGGGAGTATGGGAGCAGTACTTC. Its translation: CASSPQLAGVWEQYF.

This chain uses TRBV6-5 with TRBJ2-7; 10 bases are a match to TRBD1. Unmatched junction bases numbered 9, after V lost 7 bases and J lost 6 bases. The CDR3 runs 14 residues. CDR1 and CDR2 from the germline V gene are MNHEY and SVGAGI. CDR3 sequence (DNA): TGTGCCAGCATAATTGGGACAGGGGCGGGCGAGCAGTACTTC. This codes for CASIIGTGAGEQYF.

The chain carries TRBV24-1 and TRBJ2-5; TRBD2 aligns across 7 bases. Germline CDR1 is KGHDR and CDR2 is SFDVKD. V lost 0 bases, J lost 5 bases, and 11 bases stayed unmatched. The CDR3 has 17 amino acids. CDR3 in amino acids: CATSDLRGREGRETQYF. DNA for the CDR3: TGTGCCACCAGTGATTTGCGGGGCAGGGAGGGGAGGGAGACCCAGTACTTC.

The gene calls are TRBV4-1 and TRBJ1-2; the D gene is possibly TRBD1 (6 bases). Germline CDR1 and CDR2: MGHRA and YSYEKL. The CDR3 is made up of 16 amino acids. V was trimmed by 4 bases and J by 1 base, leaving 16 bases between them. CDR3 nucleotides: TGCGCCAGCAGCCGGTCAACCGGGACATTTAACTATGGCTACACCTTC. Its translation: CASSRSTGTFNYGYTF.

This clone was counted once. This chain links TRBV11-1 with TRBJ1-2; D is undetermined. Trimming took off 2 bases at V and 3 bases at J, with 7 bases between the two ends. From germline, CDR1 is SGHAT and CDR2 FQDESV (reference sequence). The CDR3 totals 13 residues. CDR3 in amino acids: CASSLQSYYGYTF. Here the CDR3 DNA reads TGTGCCAGCAGCTTACAGTCTTACTATGGCTACACCTTC.

The V gene is TRBV5-6, the J gene TRBJ2-3; 7 nucleotides match TRBD2. Looked up from germline, CDR1 is SGHDT and CDR2 is YYEEEE. The CDR3 contains 16 residues. V shed 0 bases and J 0 bases; nucleotides not matched to a gene: 4. For the CDR3, the DNA is TGTGCCAGCAGCTTGGCCTTAGCGGGTAGCACAGATACGCAGTATTTT. Translation: CASSLALAGSTDTQYF.

In this sample, this clone turned up a few times. The CDR3 protein is CASSQQGGGYTEAFF. CDR3 DNA sequence: TGCGCCAGCAGCCAGCAGGGAGGTGGGTACACTGAAGCTTTCTTT. The chain employs TRBV4-1 and TRBJ1-1; a possible D gene is TRBD1 (5 bases). V was pared by 3 bases and J by 3 bases, with 14 bases between. The V gene's germline CDR1 is MGHRA and CDR2 YSYEKL. The CDR3 runs to 15 residues.

The rearrangement links TRBV19 to TRBJ2-1; 7 positions match TRBD2. V dropped 10 bases and J dropped 8; count of bases not matched to a gene: 11. CDR1 and CDR2 (germline): LNHDA, SQIVND (reference sequence). CDR3 length equals 13 residues. DNA of the CDR3: TGTGCCACCCCCTGCGGGAGAAGGGATGAGCAGTTCTTC. Its translation: CATPCGRRDEQFF.